The next 30 T cell receptor beta chains were all read from a single sample in a study of shared clonotypes between healthy human individuals. Data came from immunoSEQ multiplex PCR; TCRdb stores just in-frame clones and leaves some out. The sample lists approximately 1,500,000 clones; roughly 98% were seen once. The sequencing input was naive CD4+ T cells sorted from blood. As for subset: CD45RA+ positively selected. These receptors all come from a man aged 25 to 40 in good health.

The chain employs TRBV7-2 and TRBJ2-7; D gene unclear. V lost 5 bases and J lost 3, with 11 bases in between. Germline CDR1 SGHTA, CDR2 FQGNSA. CDR3 length equals 13 residues. The CDR3 bases are TGTGCCAGCAGCCCCGGGCCGCGCTACGAGCAGTACTTC. It translates to CASSPGPRYEQYF.

The gene calls are TRBV5-1 and TRBJ1-1, with TRBD1 matching 7 bases. V shed 3 bases, J shed 5 bases, and the junction held 10 bases outside the gene matches. The CDR3 loop spans 15 amino acids. Germline CDR1 SGHRS, CDR2 YFSETQ. Here the CDR3 DNA reads TGCGCCAGCAGCTCATCCGACAGGGTGCTTACTGAAGCTTTCTTT. Amino acid sequence: CASSSSDRVLTEAFF. The variable domain in full, completed from reference TRBV5-1 and TRBJ1-1, reads KAGVTQTPRYLIKTRGQQVTLSCSPISGHRSVSWYQQTPGQGLQFLFEYFSETQRNKGNFPGRFSGRQFSNSRSEMNVSTLELGDSALYLCASSSSDRVLTEAFFGQGTRLTVV.

This clone was detected once. The genes are TRBV13 and TRBJ2-1; 8 bases line up with TRBD2. After removal of 5 bases from V and 2 bases from J, the junction contained 5 bases not matched to a gene. The CDR3 extends over 15 amino acids. Per germline, CDR1 PRHDT and CDR2 FYEKMQ (reference sequence). The CDR3 reads CASSQPGLAYNEQFF. The CDR3 bases are TGTGCCAGCAGCCAACCGGGACTAGCCTACAATGAGCAGTTCTTC.

The V and J genes are TRBV7-2 and TRBJ1-2, with 7 bases that match TRBD1. V was pared by 8 bases and J by 0 bases, with 9 bases of the junction left unmatched. Germline CDR1 and CDR2: SGHTA and FQGNSA. This CDR3 region has 15 residues. As DNA, the CDR3 is TGTGCCAGCGCCCGGGACAGTGCTCCTAACTATGGCTACACCTTC. Translating it yields CASARDSAPNYGYTF.

This chain links TRBV27 with TRBJ2-7, with 7 bases aligning to TRBD2. The germline CDR1 and CDR2 sequences are MNHEY and SMNVEV (reference sequence). The length of the CDR3 is 16 residues. Trimming took 6 bases from V and 0 from J; bases not matched to a gene: 11. The CDR3 reads CASSSFGRASSYEQYF. The CDR3 DNA sequence: TGTGCCAGCAGCTCTTTTGGGAGGGCCAGCTCCTACGAGCAGTACTTC.

The DNA for the CDR3 is TGTGCCAGTAGTATCCGGGACTATAACACCGGGGAGCTGTTTTTT. Its translation: CASSIRDYNTGELFF. The chain combines TRBV19 with TRBJ2-2, with 7 bases aligning to TRBD2. The CDR3 extends over 15 amino acids. The V and J ends lost 3 bases and 2 bases, in that order; junction bases with no gene match: 3. Germline values: CDR1 LNHDA, CDR2 SQIVND (reference sequence).

This rearrangement joins TRBV27 to TRBJ1-1; D unclear. Trimming cost V 8 bases and J 6 bases, with 13 bases left between them. The CDR3 extends over 12 amino acids. Germline CDR1 MNHEY, CDR2 SMNVEV (reference sequence). For the CDR3, the DNA is TGTGCCAGCTATCGATGGAGGGCTGAAGCTTTCTTT. This translates into CASYRWRAEAFF.

J is TRBJ2-5 and V is TRBV18; D is unresolved. Germline V gene data show CDR1 as KGHSH and CDR2 as LQKENI. Trimming shortened V by 3 bases and J by 5 bases, and 13 bases separated the two germline ends. There are 14 residues in the CDR3. The CDR3 region is CASSPFVADETQYF. The DNA of the CDR3 is TGTGCCAGCTCACCGTTTGTGGCAGACGAGACCCAGTACTTC.

This chain joins TRBV5-1 and TRBJ2-2, with 8 bases fitting TRBD2. The germline V gene encodes CDR1 SGHRS and CDR2 YFSETQ. V was pared by 5 bases and J by 0 bases, with 9 bases of the junction left unmatched. CDR3 length equals 17 residues. The CDR3 coding sequence is TGCGCCAGCAGACCACTCGTAGCGGGATCGAACACCGGGGAGCTGTTTTTT. This translates into CASRPLVAGSNTGELFF.

Turning to this clone: An end of the junction does not agree with germline; a read error may underlie this. This sequence joins TRBV5-1 and TRBJ1-4; D gene ambiguous. This CDR3 has 13 residues. The germline gives CDR1 SGHRS, CDR2 YFSETQ. The CDR3 coding sequence is TGCGCGAGCACGGTTGGAACTAATGAAAAACTGTTTTTT. Residues: CASTVGTNEKLFF.

The chain uses TRBV5-4 and TRBJ2-2; 11 bases are a match to TRBD2. This CDR3 comprises 16 residues. Germline V gives CDR1 SGHNT, CDR2 YYREEE (reference sequence). After removal of 0 bases from V and 6 bases from J, the junction contained 4 bases not matched to a gene. DNA of the CDR3: TGTGCCAGCAGCTTGGGTCTAGCGGGAGGTTCCGGGGAGCTGTTTTTT. Protein: CASSLGLAGGSGELFF.

The chain links TRBV5-4 to TRBJ2-7; 9 nucleotides line up with TRBD2. Germline values: CDR1 SGHNT, CDR2 YYREEE (reference sequence). V was clipped by 7 bases and J by 6 bases; unmatched bases: 23. CDR3 length: 18 amino acids. The CDR3 nucleotides read TGTGCCAGCGGCCGGGGGGGTAGCGGGAGTAATGAGAAGGGCGAGCAGTACTTC. Encoded protein: CASGRGGSGSNEKGEQYF.

Regarding this clone: The sample contains more than one DNA sequence encoding this CDR3. The chain carries TRBV28 and TRBJ2-1; 10 nucleotides line up with TRBD2. With 2 bases clipped from V and 4 bases from J, the junction kept 5 bases outside the gene matches. The CDR3 covers 16 residues. CDR1 is MDHEN and CDR2 is SYDVKM in the germline V gene. CDR3 loop: CASSLGAGGPYNEQFF. In DNA, the CDR3 is TGTGCCAGCAGTTTAGGAGCGGGAGGGCCGTACAATGAGCAGTTCTTC.

The chain uses TRBV28 and TRBJ2-2, with D perhaps assigned TRBD1 or TRBD2 (5 bases each). V lost 7 bases to trimming and J lost 10 bases, with 22 bases between them. Looked up from germline, CDR1 is MDHEN and CDR2 is SYDVKM. CDR3 length equals 15 residues. CDR3 DNA sequence: TGTGCCAGCACCGGGGCTCTCTATTCAGGAGCGGAGCTGTTTTTT. This translates into CASTGALYSGAELFF.

The chain uses TRBV21-1 and TRBJ2-7; the table's D call, TRBD2, was not checked against the DNA. TRBV21-1 is shown as a pseudogene. This CDR3 is 15 amino acids long. CDR3 region: CASTTGLAESYEQYF. CDR3 coding DNA: TGTGCCAGCACCACAGGACTAGCGGAAAGCTACGAGCAGTACTTC.

This chain links TRBV6-5 with TRBJ1-2; TRBD1 is a possible D gene (5 bases). The CDR3 is made up of 14 amino acids. Trimming removed 5 bases from V and 8 bases from J, with 18 bases in between. CDR1 is MNHEY and CDR2 is SVGAGI in the germline V gene. CDR3 nucleotides: TGTGCCAGCAGTCACGACATCCGGGGGGAAGGCTACACCTTC. Its translation is CASSHDIRGEGYTF.

The CDR3, as DNA: TGTGCCAGCAGCTCCACAGGGCGTAATGAAAAACTGTTTTTT. Its protein product is CASSSTGRNEKLFF. The chain joins TRBV7-9 to TRBJ1-4; TRBD1 might be the D (6 bases). In germline, CDR1 is SEHNR, CDR2 FQNEAQ (reference sequence). This CDR3 is 14 amino acids long. The V gene lost 4 bases and the J gene lost 4 bases, with 10 bases spanning the gap. The complete variable domain, with remaining parts taken from reference TRBV7-9 and TRBJ1-4, reads DTGVSQNPRHKITKRGQNVTFRCDPISEHNRLYWYRQTLGQGPEFLTYFQNEAQLEKSRLLSDRFSAERPKGSFSTLEIQRTEQGDSAMYLCASSSTGRNEKLFFGSGTQLSVL.

V usage is TRBV28 and J usage is TRBJ1-3; perhaps TRBD1 as D (6 bases). Germline loops: CDR1 MDHEN, CDR2 SYDVKM. Trimming took off 8 bases at V and 3 bases at J, with 11 bases between the two ends. The CDR3 covers 13 residues. The chain's CDR3 is CASSGELGNTIYF. The CDR3 nucleotides read TGTGCCAGCTCAGGGGAACTTGGAAACACCATATATTTT.

Only one count was recorded for this clone. This sequence joins TRBV27 and TRBJ2-5; D is undetermined. The CDR3 consists of 15 residues. V lost 3 bases, J lost 2 bases, and 13 bases lay in between. CDR1 and CDR2 from the germline V gene are MNHEY and SMNVEV (reference sequence). This chain's CDR3 is CASSLVPQQQETQYF. CDR3 nucleotide sequence: TGTGCCAGCAGTTTGGTCCCGCAACAGCAAGAGACCCAGTACTTC.

This chain connects TRBV10-2 to TRBJ2-1; D ambiguous. The germline V gene has CDR1 WSHSY and CDR2 SAAADI. Trimming pared 0 bases from V and 4 bases from J, leaving 7 bases between. The CDR3 contains 14 residues. CDR3 in amino acids: CASSESKGYNEQFF. CDR3 nucleotides: TGCGCCAGCAGTGAGTCGAAAGGGTACAATGAGCAGTTCTTC.

A single count supports this clone. The V gene is TRBV11-2, the J gene TRBJ1-1, with 7 positions matching TRBD1. Trimming at V came to 3 bases and at J to 1 base, leaving 11 bases not matched to a gene. The germline gives CDR1 SGHAT, CDR2 FQNNGV. CDR3 length: 17 amino acids. The CDR3 loop is CASSFLPGQITNTEAFF. DNA for the CDR3: TGTGCCAGCAGCTTCCTCCCGGGACAGATAACGAACACTGAAGCTTTCTTT.

The DNA for the CDR3 is TGTGCCAGCAGCTTCTTAGCGGGAGATACCGGGGAGCTGTTTTTT. Translated: CASSFLAGDTGELFF. The chain joins TRBV11-2 to TRBJ2-2; 9 bases map to TRBD2. This CDR3 region has 15 residues. Germline V gives CDR1 SGHAT, CDR2 FQNNGV. V trimming: 3 bases; J trimming: 5 bases; junction bases outside the gene matches: 4. The full variable domain, rest sourced from reference TRBV11-2 and TRBJ2-2, is EAGVAQSPRYKIIEKRQSVAFWCNPISGHATLYWYQQILGQGPKLLIQFQNNGVVDDSQLPKDRFSAERLKGVDSTLKIQPAKLEDSAVYLCASSFLAGDTGELFFGEGSRLTVL.

The rearrangement links TRBV18 to TRBJ2-5; no firm D call. CDR1 and CDR2 from the germline V gene are KGHSH and LQKENI. The CDR3 covers 12 residues. Trimming cost V 2 bases and J 10 bases, with 11 bases left between them. The CDR3 is CASSPAGRDQYF. The CDR3 DNA is TGTGCCAGCTCACCAGCCGGTAGGGACCAGTACTTC.

As to this clone: At the DNA level, this CDR3 is encoded by other sequences in the same sample as well. V and J are TRBV20-1 and TRBJ2-3; TRBD2 aligns across 7 bases. CDR1 DFQATT and CDR2 SNEGSKA come from the germline V gene (reference sequence). This CDR3 has 11 residues. The CDR3 DNA reads TGCAGCGGGAGGATCACAGATACGCAGTATTTT. Amino acids: CSGRITDTQYF.

The chain is built from TRBV28 and TRBJ2-5, with D possibly being TRBD1 (6 bases). This CDR3 has 16 amino acids. Germline-derived CDR1 and CDR2 are MDHEN and SYDVKM. The V end lost 0 bases, the J end lost 7 bases, and 18 bases lay between the germline ends. This chain's CDR3 is CASSLWGRGHDGTQYF. CDR3 DNA sequence: TGTGCCAGCAGTTTATGGGGTAGGGGACACGATGGGACCCAGTACTTC.

The chain has TRBV5-6 and TRBJ1-3; D gene uncertain. The length of the CDR3 is 14 residues. CDR1 and CDR2 from the germline V gene are SGHDT and YYEEEE. Trimming removed 6 bases from V and 0 bases from J, with 10 bases in between. The chain's CDR3 is CASMPRGSGNTIYF. The CDR3 DNA follows: TGTGCCAGCATGCCCCGGGGCTCTGGAAACACCATATATTTT.

This chain joins TRBV10-3 and TRBJ1-2; 7 bases align to TRBD1. Trimming at V came to 0 bases and at J to 0 bases, leaving 1 base not matched to a gene. Germline V lookup: CDR1 ENHRY, CDR2 SYGVKD. The CDR3 sequence is 15 residues long. The CDR3 spells CAISESGTANYGYTF. CDR3 in DNA: TGTGCCATCAGTGAGTCAGGGACAGCTAACTATGGCTACACCTTC.

The chain recombines TRBV9 with TRBJ1-3, with D possibly being TRBD1 (5 bases). Germline CDR1 is SGDLS and CDR2 is YYNGEE. CDR3 length: 15 amino acids. V was trimmed by 3 bases and J by 1 base, leaving 11 bases between them. Here the CDR3 reads CASSAVGGSGNTIYF. The CDR3 coding sequence is TGTGCCAGCAGCGCCGTGGGGGGATCTGGAAACACCATATATTTT. Full variable domain (rest looked up from reference TRBV9 and TRBJ1-3): DSGVTQTPKHLITATGQRVTLRCSPRSGDLSVYWYQQSLDQGLQFLIQYYNGEERAKGNILERFSAQQFPDLHSELNLSSLELGDSALYFCASSAVGGSGNTIYFGEGSWLTVV.

A note on this clone: The sample contains more than one DNA sequence encoding this CDR3. The J gene is TRBJ2-7, the V gene TRBV5-4; D gene uncertain. From germline, CDR1 is SGHNT and CDR2 YYREEE (reference sequence). The CDR3 is 11 amino acids. Trimming pared 0 bases from V and 4 bases from J, leaving 2 bases between. CDR3 region: CASSLGYEQYF. In DNA form, the CDR3 reads TGTGCCAGCAGCTTGGGATACGAGCAGTACTTC.

The chain combines TRBV25-1 with TRBJ2-1, with a tentative D call TRBD2 (6 bases). V lost 5 bases, J lost 7 bases, and 21 bases lay in between. This CDR3 has 16 residues. The germline CDR1 and CDR2 sequences are MGHDK and SYGVNS. This CDR3 reads CASSTLEGRAGNEQFF. CDR3 nucleotides: TGTGCCAGCAGTACCCTCGAGGGCAGGGCGGGGAATGAGCAGTTCTTC.